The 8 T cell receptor beta chains reported below all come from one sample, sequenced in a study of cytomegalovirus exposure and HLA in healthy donors (dated by TCRdb to about 2017). Library method: the immunoSEQ multiplex PCR assay. For the multiplex PCR, a mixture combining 60 forward primers for TCR Vbeta segments and 13 reverse primers for TCR Jbeta segments was used. The table was pulled from immuneACCESS by TCRdb, which kept in-frame rearrangements only. Such tables lose some clones; where checked, under half of the loss comes from unresolved V genes, and the rest has no known cause. Here the sample has 90,000 to 120,000 clones; around four fifths occur a single time. 7.5% to 9% of the sample is held by the ten biggest clonotypes. The material sequenced was PBMCs. The receptors shown here come from a man aged 25 to 40 in good health and CMV-seronegative.

The rearrangement uses TRBV30 and TRBJ2-7, with D uncertain. Trimming removed 0 bases from V and 3 bases from J, with 6 bases in between. Germline CDR1 is GTSNPN and CDR2 is SVGIG (reference sequence). The CDR3 contains 12 residues. CDR3 coding DNA: TGTGCCTGGAGTGTACAGAACTACGAGCAGTACTTC. Protein sequence: CAWSVQNYEQYF.

This chain connects TRBV9 to TRBJ1-2; D gene ambiguous. V shed 0 bases and J shed 6 bases, with 15 bases lying between them. The CDR3 spans 15 residues. Looked up from germline, CDR1 is SGDLS and CDR2 is YYNGEE. The CDR3 reads CASSVEPLSGNGYTF. Written as DNA, the CDR3 is TGTGCCAGCAGCGTAGAACCACTATCGGGTAATGGCTACACCTTC. Drawing the rest from reference TRBV9 and TRBJ1-2, the complete variable domain is DSGVTQTPKHLITATGQRVTLRCSPRSGDLSVYWYQQSLDQGLQFLIQYYNGEERAKGNILERFSAQQFPDLHSELNLSSLELGDSALYFCASSVEPLSGNGYTFGSGTRLTVV.

This clone came up a few times. This rearrangement joins TRBV27 to TRBJ2-5; 7 bases fit TRBD2. CDR3 length: 15 amino acids. V shed 4 bases and J 0 bases; nucleotides not matched to a gene: 5. Germline loops: CDR1 MNHEY, CDR2 SMNVEV (reference sequence). The CDR3 coding sequence is TGTGCCAGCAGTTCCCGACTAGCAGACCAAGAGACCCAGTACTTC. Protein sequence: CASSSRLADQETQYF.

Notes on this clone: The same CDR3 also results from other DNA sequences found in this sample. This rearrangement joins TRBV5-1 to TRBJ2-1; 8 bases are shared with TRBD1. This CDR3 has 19 residues. V shed 0 bases and J 4 bases; nucleotides not matched to a gene: 15. Per germline, CDR1 SGHRS and CDR2 YFSETQ. CDR3 region: CASSLVFGGPGQAYNEQFF. The CDR3, as DNA: TGCGCCAGCAGCTTGGTATTTGGGGGCCCGGGACAGGCTTACAATGAGCAGTTCTTC.

The chain links TRBV7-7 to TRBJ2-1; D call uncertain. The ends were cut back, 1 base at V and 7 bases at J, with 11 bases in the middle. CDR3 length equals 14 residues. The germline gives CDR1 SSHAT, CDR2 FNYEAQ (reference sequence). CDR3 coding DNA: TGTGCCAGCAGCTTAGAACTGGAGACGAATGAGCAGTTCTTC. Protein sequence: CASSLELETNEQFF.

The CDR3: CASSEGTSGTQETQYF. Here the CDR3 DNA reads TGCGCCAGCAGCGAAGGGACTAGCGGGACCCAAGAGACCCAGTACTTC. The rearrangement links TRBV5-1 to TRBJ2-5; TRBD2 matches 13 bases. Per germline, CDR1 SGHRS and CDR2 YFSETQ. V shed 4 bases, J shed 1 base, and the junction held 4 bases outside the gene matches. The CDR3 covers 16 residues.

Turning to this clone: A read error may produce the germline difference seen at one junction end. The rearrangement uses TRBV5-1 and TRBJ1-1; 7 bases line up with TRBD1. The CDR3 runs to 14 residues. The germline gives CDR1 SGHRS, CDR2 YFSETQ. The CDR3 coding sequence is TGTGCCAGCAGCTCCTACAGGGGGAACACTGAAGCTTTCTTT. Translation gives CASSSYRGNTEAFF.

As concerns this clone: The sample carries other DNA sequences with the same CDR3. The rearrangement joins TRBV6-4 to TRBJ1-5; D is unresolved. The CDR3 spans 13 residues. Trimming removed 0 bases from V and 7 bases from J, with 7 bases in between. From germline, CDR1 is MRHNA and CDR2 SNTAGT. This CDR3 is CASSDSAGQPQHF. The CDR3 DNA follows: TGTGCCAGCAGTGACTCGGCCGGGCAGCCCCAGCATTTT.